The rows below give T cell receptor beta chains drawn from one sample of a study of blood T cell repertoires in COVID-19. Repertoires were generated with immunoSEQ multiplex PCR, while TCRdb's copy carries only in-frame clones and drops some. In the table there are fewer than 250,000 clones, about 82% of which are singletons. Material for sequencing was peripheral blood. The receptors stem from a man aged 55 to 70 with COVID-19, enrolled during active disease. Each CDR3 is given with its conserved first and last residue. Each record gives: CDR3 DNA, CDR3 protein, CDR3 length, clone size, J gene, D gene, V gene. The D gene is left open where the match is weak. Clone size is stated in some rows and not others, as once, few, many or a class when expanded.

TGTGCCAGTAGTTCCCGGGACAGGGGCTACGAGCAGTACTTC | CASSSRDRGYEQYF | 14 | . | TRBJ2-7 | TRBD1 | TRBV19
TGTGCCAGCAGCTTCGGTCAGGGGGCCAACTATGGCTACACCTTC | CASSFGQGANYGYTF | 15 | . | TRBJ1-2 | TRBD1 | TRBV5-5
TGTGCCAGCAGCCCTGGGACAGGGGATTCTGGGGCCAACGTCCTGACTTTC | CASSPGTGDSGANVLTF | 17 | . | TRBJ2-6 | TRBD1 | TRBV5-6
TGTGCCAGCAACCCTAGCGGGGATAGCTCCTACGAGCAGTACTTC | CASNPSGDSSYEQYF | 15 | once | TRBJ2-7 | TRBD2 | TRBV27
TGTGCCAGCAGCCGAAGGGGGAGCTCCTATAATTCACCCCTCCACTTT | CASSRRGSSYNSPLHF | 16 | . | TRBJ1-6 | . | TRBV28
TGTGCCAGCAGCACGGACAGCAGGGAAGCTTTCTTT | CASSTDSREAFF | 12 | . | TRBJ1-1 | . | TRBV28
TGTGCCAGTAGTAACCGGGACAGGGGATCTGGGGCCAACGTCCTGACTTTC | CASSNRDRGSGANVLTF | 17 | . | TRBJ2-6 | TRBD1 | TRBV19
TGTGCCAGCAGCTTGACCTTGACAGGCAGTGAGCAGTTCTTC | CASSLTLTGSEQFF | 14 | . | TRBJ2-1 | . | TRBV3-1/TRBV3-2
TGTGCCTGGAGTGTACTAGCGGGAGGAGATGAGCAGTTCTTC | CAWSVLAGGDEQFF | 14 | . | TRBJ2-1 | TRBD2 | TRBV30
TGTGCCTGGAGTGTTGAGGGGGAAACCGACCCTTATAATTCACCCCTCCACTTT | CAWSVEGETDPYNSPLHF | 18 | . | TRBJ1-6 | . | TRBV30
TGTGCCAGCAGTGAATGGACAGGGTGGAACACCGGGGAGCTGTTTTTT | CASSEWTGWNTGELFF | 16 | . | TRBJ2-2 | TRBD1 | TRBV6-1
TGTGCCAGCAGTTACCGGGTGTCCCCCTCCTACGAGCAGTACTTC | CASSYRVSPSYEQYF | 15 | once | TRBJ2-7 | . | TRBV27
TGCAGCGTTGGACAGTATAGCAATCAGCCCCAGCATTTT | CSVGQYSNQPQHF | 13 | . | TRBJ1-5 | . | TRBV29-1
TGCGCCAGCAGCCATAGGGGGCAGGGGCGCGATGAGCAGTTCTTC | CASSHRGQGRDEQFF | 15 | . | TRBJ2-1 | TRBD1 | TRBV4-1
TGTGCCAGCAGCCCCTTGGGGCACGCGAACACCGGGGAGCTGTTTTTT | CASSPLGHANTGELFF | 16 | . | TRBJ2-2 | . | TRBV11-3
TGTGCCAGCTCACCACGGGACAGCGAGTATTCACCCCTCCACTTT | CASSPRDSEYSPLHF | 15 | . | TRBJ1-6 | TRBD1 | TRBV18
TGTGCCAGCAGCAGGGGAGCGGGGACCCCAGAGACCCAGTACTTC | CASSRGAGTPETQYF | 15 | once | TRBJ2-5 | TRBD2 | TRBV5-4
TGTGCCAGCAGTACCGGGACAGCCTATGGCTACACCTTC | CASSTGTAYGYTF | 13 | . | TRBJ1-2 | TRBD1 | TRBV28
TGTGCCAGCAGTTACGGGGGTTCCACAGATACGCAGTATTTT | CASSYGGSTDTQYF | 14 | . | TRBJ2-3 | . | TRBV28
TGTGCCAGTAGTATAGAGAGGCTTCAGTACTTC | CASSIERLQYF | 11 | . | TRBJ2-4 | . | TRBV19
TGTGCCAGCAGCTCCCTAGCGGGAGGTAAGAATGAGCAGTTCTTC | CASSSLAGGKNEQFF | 15 | . | TRBJ2-1 | TRBD2 | TRBV11-2
TGTGCCAGCAGTACCCGGGGGGGGAGCACTGAAGCTTTCTTT | CASSTRGGSTEAFF | 14 | . | TRBJ1-1 | . | TRBV27
TGTGCCAGCAGCACAGGGGGAATTAGCAATCAGCCCCAGCATTTT | CASSTGGISNQPQHF | 15 | . | TRBJ1-5 | TRBD1 | TRBV7-2
TGTGCCAGCAGTGAAAATTGGGGTCCCGGTGTGGGGGGAAAACTGTTTTTT | CASSENWGPGVGGKLFF | 17 | . | TRBJ1-4 | . | TRBV2
TGTGCCAGCAGCCCGCGACAGGGCAGTCAGCCCCAGCATTTT | CASSPRQGSQPQHF | 14 | . | TRBJ1-5 | TRBD1 | TRBV7-2
TGTGCCAGCAGCCGCCTCTACGGGACAGGGGGTAGTACAGATACGCAGTATTTT | CASSRLYGTGGSTDTQYF | 18 | . | TRBJ2-3 | TRBD1 | TRBV27
TGTGCCAGTAGTAGACTAGCGGGATCCAATGAGCAGTTCTTC | CASSRLAGSNEQFF | 14 | . | TRBJ2-1 | TRBD2 | TRBV19
TGCGCCAGCAGTTACGCGACAGGGTCGTTAGTTGGCACTGAAGCTTTCTTT | CASSYATGSLVGTEAFF | 17 | few | TRBJ1-1 | TRBD1 | TRBV5-1
TGTGCCAGCAGCCACAGGGGGCGTCGCTCCTACGAGCAGTACTTC | CASSHRGRRSYEQYF | 15 | once | TRBJ2-7 | TRBD1 | TRBV28
TGCAGCGCTGGGCAGGGTCCCATTGAGCAGTTCTTC | CSAGQGPIEQFF | 12 | . | TRBJ2-1 | . | TRBV29-1
TGTGCCAGCAGCCAAAACAGGGGGGCGTACAATGAGCAGTTCTTC | CASSQNRGAYNEQFF | 15 | . | TRBJ2-1 | TRBD1 | TRBV5-4
TGTGCCAGCAGCGTTCAGGGCCCTAACACTGAAGCTTTCTTT | CASSVQGPNTEAFF | 14 | once | TRBJ1-1 | . | TRBV7-9
TGCGCCAGCAGCACCTCAGGGGGAGATAATTCACCCCTCCACTTT | CASSTSGGDNSPLHF | 15 | . | TRBJ1-6 | TRBD1 | TRBV5-1
TGCGCCAGTCGACTCCCGGAGGTGACTGAAGCTTTCTTT | CASRLPEVTEAFF | 13 | . | TRBJ1-1 | . | TRBV23-1
TGTGCCAGCAGTTTATTCGGTGACAGGGGGGTGAACACTGAAGCTTTCTTT | CASSLFGDRGVNTEAFF | 17 | . | TRBJ1-1 | TRBD1 | TRBV27
TGTGCCAGCAGGGGTCTACAGGGCCGGAACTATGGCTACACCTTC | CASRGLQGRNYGYTF | 15 | . | TRBJ1-2 | . | TRBV2
TGTGCCAGCAGCTTGATCGGGGTTCACGAGCAGTACTTC | CASSLIGVHEQYF | 13 | . | TRBJ2-7 | . | TRBV5-4
TGTGCCTGGGCCGGGACTAGCCGTAGGGAGTTCTTC | CAWAGTSRREFF | 12 | . | TRBJ2-1 | TRBD2 | TRBV30
TGTGCCAGCAGTGACCAGGGCGCCCTCTTGACCATATATTTT | CASSDQGALLTIYF | 14 | . | TRBJ1-3 | . | TRBV28
TGTGCCAGCAGCGACGGGGGTTTCGGCACAGATACGCAGTATTTT | CASSDGGFGTDTQYF | 15 | . | TRBJ2-3 | . | TRBV9
TGTGCCATCAGTGAGACAGGGCAGGGTCAGCCCCAGCATTTT | CAISETGQGQPQHF | 14 | . | TRBJ1-5 | . | TRBV10-3
TGTGCCAGCAGTTCTGCCGGGACTCTCAATGAGCAGTTCTTC | CASSSAGTLNEQFF | 14 | . | TRBJ2-1 | . | TRBV6-5
TGTGCCAGCGATACGGGGAGCTCCTACGAGCAGTACTTC | CASDTGSSYEQYF | 13 | . | TRBJ2-7 | . | TRBV12-3/TRBV12-4
TGTGCCAGCAGTTACGACAGGGGCCGCTCAAATTCACCCCTCCACTTT | CASSYDRGRSNSPLHF | 16 | . | TRBJ1-6 | TRBD1 | TRBV6-6
TGTGCCTGGAGGAGTCCAGGGGGCAACTATGGCTACACCTTC | CAWRSPGGNYGYTF | 14 | . | TRBJ1-2 | TRBD1 | TRBV30
TGTGCCACCAGCGACTCTGCGCGGGTCACCGGGGAGCTGTTTTTT | CATSDSARVTGELFF | 15 | . | TRBJ2-2 | . | TRBV24-1
TGTGCCAGCAGCTCCTCGCGGGGATACACTGAAGCTTTCTTT | CASSSSRGYTEAFF | 14 | . | TRBJ1-1 | . | TRBV7-2
TGTGCCAGCACAGGCATGGGGGGTGCTGAAGCTTTCTTT | CASTGMGGAEAFF | 13 | . | TRBJ1-1 | . | TRBV7-9
TGTGCCAGCAGTGTCCGTAATTCACCCCTCCACTTT | CASSVRNSPLHF | 12 | . | TRBJ1-6 | . | TRBV2